This is a list of T cell receptor beta chains from one sample in a study of blood T cell repertoires in COVID-19. Data came from immunoSEQ multiplex PCR; TCRdb stores just in-frame clones and leaves some out. The sample includes fewer than 400,000 clones, around 84% of them seen just once. Sequencing used peripheral blood. The receptors derive from a human donor in a cohort sampled during active COVID-19. Each CDR3 is given with its conserved first and last residue. D genes are given only for firm matches. Some rows have no size entry. The others give once, few or many, or a class for an expanded clone.

clone_size d_call j_call v_call cdr3_aa cdr3_nt
. TRBD1 TRBJ2-7 TRBV5-8 CASSLFQGAGIFSYEQYF TGTGCCAGCAGCTTATTTCAGGGGGCAGGGATCTTTTCCTACGAGCAGTACTTC
. TRBD2 TRBJ2-2 TRBV19 CASSRSTSGGKSGELFF TGTGCCAGTAGTAGGTCGACTAGCGGGGGTAAATCCGGGGAGCTGTTTTTT
many TRBD2 TRBJ2-3 TRBV4-2 CASSQDRGGPDTQYF TGTGCCAGCAGCCAAGATCGGGGGGGCCCAGATACGCAGTATTTT
. TRBD1 TRBJ1-1 TRBV7-2 CASSLERTGVPFF TGTGCCAGCAGCTTAGAGAGGACAGGGGTTCCTTTCTTT
. TRBD1 TRBJ1-1 TRBV19 CASSIGQGARGTEAFF TGTGCCAGTAGTATAGGGCAGGGGGCGCGGGGGACTGAAGCTTTCTTT
. . TRBJ2-2 TRBV5-5 CASSPAANTGELFF TGTGCCAGCAGCCCGGCGGCGAACACCGGGGAGCTGTTTTTT
. . TRBJ2-5 TRBV6-1 CASSETDTYQETQYF TGTGCCAGCAGTGAAACAGATACGTACCAAGAGACCCAGTACTTC
many TRBD2 TRBJ2-5 TRBV28 CASSFAGTSGILETQYF TGTGCCAGCAGTTTCGCCGGGACTAGCGGGATTTTGGAGACCCAGTACTTC
. . TRBJ2-3 TRBV5-5 CASKGGASTDTQYF TGTGCCAGCAAAGGCGGGGCTAGCACAGATACGCAGTATTTT
. TRBD2 TRBJ2-7 TRBV7-6 CASSLVVGGVYEQYF TGTGCCAGCAGCTTAGTGGTCGGGGGGGTCTACGAGCAGTACTTC
once TRBD1 TRBJ1-2 TRBV6-6 CASSRGQGDGYTF TGTGCCAGCAGCCGTGGACAGGGAGATGGCTACACCTTC
few TRBD1 TRBJ1-4 TRBV7-6 CASSRGTGRNEKLFF TGTGCCAGCAGCCGGGGGACAGGGAGAAATGAAAAACTGTTTTTT
. TRBD1 TRBJ2-7 TRBV12-3/TRBV12-4 CASSRQGVYEQYF TGTGCCAGCAGTAGACAGGGTGTCTACGAGCAGTACTTC
. TRBD2 TRBJ2-7 TRBV7-9 CASSLAGGGYEQYF TGTGCCAGCAGCCTCGCCGGCGGGGGATACGAGCAGTACTTC
. . TRBJ2-1 TRBV29-1 CSVEGGETRASNEQFF TGCAGCGTTGAAGGAGGCGAGACTAGGGCTTCCAATGAGCAGTTCTTC
. . TRBJ1-1 TRBV19 CASSPRGGGANTEAFF TGTGCCAGTAGTCCCCGGGGTGGGGGCGCGAACACTGAAGCTTTCTTT
few TRBD2 TRBJ2-7 TRBV6-5 CASRAIGTSGRALF TGTGCCAGCAGGGCAATTGGGACTAGCGGGAGGGCCCTCTTC
. TRBD2 TRBJ2-3 TRBV14 CASSQDKPLGLAGVSTDTQYF TGTGCCAGCAGCCAAGATAAACCCTTGGGACTAGCGGGAGTTTCCACAGATACGCAGTATTTT
. . TRBJ1-1 TRBV28 CASSLFSGFEAFF TGTGCCAGCAGTTTGTTTTCGGGGTTTGAAGCTTTCTTT
. . TRBJ2-7 TRBV7-9 CASSLPSSWGYEQYF TGTGCCAGCAGCTTACCGTCTAGCTGGGGCTACGAGCAGTACTTC
. TRBD1 TRBJ1-5 TRBV6-2/TRBV6-3 CASSRRDSYNQPQHF TGTGCCAGCAGTCGCCGGGACAGTTACAATCAGCCCCAGCATTTT
. . TRBJ2-3 TRBV24-1 CATSDYTDTQYF TGTGCCACCAGTGACTACACAGATACGCAGTATTTT
. . TRBJ2-3 TRBV27 CASSRTHPGTDTQYF TGTGCCAGCAGTCGCACGCACCCGGGTACAGATACGCAGTATTTT
. TRBD1 TRBJ1-1 TRBV6-6 CASDRGPDTEAFF TGTGCCAGCGACAGGGGGCCGGACACTGAAGCTTTCTTT
once TRBD1 TRBJ2-1 TRBV7-3 CASSRNKGQGYSEQFF TGTGCCAGCAGCCGGAACAAGGGACAGGGGTACAGTGAGCAGTTCTTC
once TRBD2 TRBJ2-3 TRBV7-8 CASRFSGGATDTQYF TGTGCCAGCAGGTTTAGCGGGGGGGCAACAGATACGCAGTATTTT
. TRBD1 TRBJ2-7 TRBV5-4 CASSPGGGQIYEQYF TGTGCCAGCAGCCCGGGTGGGGGACAGATCTACGAGCAGTACTTC
. TRBD1 TRBJ1-3 TRBV2 CASSGDRASGNTIYF TGTGCCAGCAGTGGGGACAGGGCTTCTGGAAACACCATATATTTT
. TRBD1 TRBJ2-7 TRBV27 CASSSRTGGKNYEQYF TGTGCCAGCAGTTCCCGGACAGGGGGAAAGAACTACGAGCAGTACTTC